This T cell receptor (beta chain) was obtained from a study of cytomegalovirus exposure and HLA in healthy donors. Findings and caveats of the study: Per a prior analysis, the majority of TCR beta V segments were productive roughly 87% or roughly 30% of the time. In vitro assays verified that a few CMV-associated chains recognized CMV antigens specifically.

It was with 60 Vbeta and 13 Jbeta primers that the PCR ran. Measured with immunoSEQ multiplex PCR; TCRdb has only the in-frame clones, and not every one. This sample has roughly 130,000 clones, with around three quarters found just once. Losses at the gene ends were 2 bases for V and 3 bases for J; bases not matched to a gene: 6. The CDR3 extends over 15 amino acids. CDR1 and CDR2 (germline): SNHLY, FYNNEI. For this clone: The antigen remains unidentified.

Specimen: PBMCs. The chain employs TRBV2 and TRBJ2-7; 8 positions agree with TRBD1. The TCR comes from a man between 35 and 55 years old in good health and CMV-seronegative. CDR3 nucleotides: TGTGCCAGCAGTGAATCTGGAGGGACAGGCTACGAGCAGTACTTC. Amino acid sequence: CASSESGGTGYEQYF.